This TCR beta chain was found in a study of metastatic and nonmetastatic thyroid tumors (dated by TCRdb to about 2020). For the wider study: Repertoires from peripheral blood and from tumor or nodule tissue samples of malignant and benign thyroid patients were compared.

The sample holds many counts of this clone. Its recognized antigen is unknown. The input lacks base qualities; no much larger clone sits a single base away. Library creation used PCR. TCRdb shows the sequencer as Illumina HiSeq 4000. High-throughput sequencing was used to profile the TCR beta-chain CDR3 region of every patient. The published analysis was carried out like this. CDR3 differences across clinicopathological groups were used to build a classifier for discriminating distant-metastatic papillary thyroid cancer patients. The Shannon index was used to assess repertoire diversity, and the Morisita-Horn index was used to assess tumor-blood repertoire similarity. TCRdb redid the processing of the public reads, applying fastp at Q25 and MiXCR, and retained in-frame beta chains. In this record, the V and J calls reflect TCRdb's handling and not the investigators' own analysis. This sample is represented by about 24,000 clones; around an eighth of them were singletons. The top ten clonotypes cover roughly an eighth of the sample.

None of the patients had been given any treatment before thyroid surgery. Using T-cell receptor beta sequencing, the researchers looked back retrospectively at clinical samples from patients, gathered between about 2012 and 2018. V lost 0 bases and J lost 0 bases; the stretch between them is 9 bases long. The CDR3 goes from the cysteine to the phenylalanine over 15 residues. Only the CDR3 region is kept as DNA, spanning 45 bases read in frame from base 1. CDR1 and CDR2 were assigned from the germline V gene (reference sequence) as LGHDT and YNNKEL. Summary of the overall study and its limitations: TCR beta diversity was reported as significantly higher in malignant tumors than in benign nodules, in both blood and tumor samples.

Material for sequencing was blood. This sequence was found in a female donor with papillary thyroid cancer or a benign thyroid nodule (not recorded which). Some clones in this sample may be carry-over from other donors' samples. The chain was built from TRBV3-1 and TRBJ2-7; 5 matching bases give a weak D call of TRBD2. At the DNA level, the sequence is TGTGCCAGCAGCCAAGATTGGGCGGGCTCCTACGAGCAGTACTTC. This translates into CASSQDWAGSYEQYF.